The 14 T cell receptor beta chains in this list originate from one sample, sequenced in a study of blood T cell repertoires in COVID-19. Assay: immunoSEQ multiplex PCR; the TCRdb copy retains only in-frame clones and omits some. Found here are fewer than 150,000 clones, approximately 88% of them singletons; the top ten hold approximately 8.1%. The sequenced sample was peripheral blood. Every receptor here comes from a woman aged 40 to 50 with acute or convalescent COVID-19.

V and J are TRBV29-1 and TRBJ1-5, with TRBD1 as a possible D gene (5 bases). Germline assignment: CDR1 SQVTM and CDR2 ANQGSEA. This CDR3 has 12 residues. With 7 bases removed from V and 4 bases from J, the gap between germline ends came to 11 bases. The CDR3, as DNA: TGCAGCGCCCAGGAGGGGAATCAGCCCCAGCATTTT. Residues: CSAQEGNQPQHF. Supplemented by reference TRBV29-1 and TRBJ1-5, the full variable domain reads SAVISQKPSRDICQRGTSLTIQCQVDSQVTMMFWYRQQPGQSLTLIATANQGSEATYESGFVIDKFPISRPNLTFSTLTVSNMSPEDSSIYLCSAQEGNQPQHFGDGTRLSIL.

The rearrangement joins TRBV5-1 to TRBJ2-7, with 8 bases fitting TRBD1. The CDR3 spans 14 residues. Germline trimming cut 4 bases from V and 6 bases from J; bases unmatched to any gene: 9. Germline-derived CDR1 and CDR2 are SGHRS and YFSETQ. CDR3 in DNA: TGCGCCAGCAGCCCAGGACAGGGAGCAGCCGAGCAGTACTTC. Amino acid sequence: CASSPGQGAAEQYF.

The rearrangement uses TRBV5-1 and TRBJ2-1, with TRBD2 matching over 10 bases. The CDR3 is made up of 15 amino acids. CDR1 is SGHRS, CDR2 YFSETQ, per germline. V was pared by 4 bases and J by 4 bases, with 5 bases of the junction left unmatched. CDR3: CASSHSGGLYNEQFF. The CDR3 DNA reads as TGCGCCAGCAGCCATAGCGGGGGGCTTTACAATGAGCAGTTCTTC.

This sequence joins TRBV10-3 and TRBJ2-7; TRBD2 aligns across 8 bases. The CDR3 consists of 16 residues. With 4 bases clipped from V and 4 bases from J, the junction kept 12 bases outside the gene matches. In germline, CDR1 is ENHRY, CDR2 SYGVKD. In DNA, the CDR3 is TGTGCCATCAGTGCCGGGGGGGGCGCGGAACCTTACGAGCAGTACTTC. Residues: CAISAGGGAEPYEQYF.

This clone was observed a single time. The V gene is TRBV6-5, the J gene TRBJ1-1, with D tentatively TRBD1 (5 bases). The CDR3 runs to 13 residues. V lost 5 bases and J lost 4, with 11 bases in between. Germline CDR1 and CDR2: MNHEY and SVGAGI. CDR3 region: CASSKTVGTEAFF. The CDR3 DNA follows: TGTGCCAGCAGTAAGACAGTTGGCACTGAAGCTTTCTTT.

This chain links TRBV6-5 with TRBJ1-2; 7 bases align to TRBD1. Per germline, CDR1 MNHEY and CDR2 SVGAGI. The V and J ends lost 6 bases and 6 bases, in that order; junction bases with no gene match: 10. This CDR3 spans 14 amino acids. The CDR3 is CASRTGRSIHGYTF. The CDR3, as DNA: TGTGCCAGCAGGACAGGGAGATCTATCCATGGCTACACCTTC.

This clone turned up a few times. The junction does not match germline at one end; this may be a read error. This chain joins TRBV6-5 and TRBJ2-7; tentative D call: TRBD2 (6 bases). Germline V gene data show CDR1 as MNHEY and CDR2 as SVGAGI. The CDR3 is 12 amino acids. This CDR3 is CASLDYANLEHF. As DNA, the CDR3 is TGTGCCAGTTTGGACTACGCCAACCTTGAGCACTTC.

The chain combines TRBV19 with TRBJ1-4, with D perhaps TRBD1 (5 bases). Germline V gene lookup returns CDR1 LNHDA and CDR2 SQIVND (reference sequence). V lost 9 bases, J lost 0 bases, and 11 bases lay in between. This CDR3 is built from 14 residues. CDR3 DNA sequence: TGTGCCAGCCAATTGACAGCAACTAATGAAAAACTGTTTTTT. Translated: CASQLTATNEKLFF.

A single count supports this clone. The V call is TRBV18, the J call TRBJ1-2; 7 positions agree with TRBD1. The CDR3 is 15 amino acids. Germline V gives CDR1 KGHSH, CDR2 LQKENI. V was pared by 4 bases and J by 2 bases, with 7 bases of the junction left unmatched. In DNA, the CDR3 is TGTGCCAGCTCACAGGGACAGACGCCGAACTATGGCTACACCTTC. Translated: CASSQGQTPNYGYTF.

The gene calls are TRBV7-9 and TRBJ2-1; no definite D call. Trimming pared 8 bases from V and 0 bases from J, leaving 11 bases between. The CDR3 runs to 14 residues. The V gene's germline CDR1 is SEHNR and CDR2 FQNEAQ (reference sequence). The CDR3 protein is CASGEPPSYNEQFF. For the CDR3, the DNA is TGTGCCAGCGGAGAACCCCCCTCCTACAATGAGCAGTTCTTC.

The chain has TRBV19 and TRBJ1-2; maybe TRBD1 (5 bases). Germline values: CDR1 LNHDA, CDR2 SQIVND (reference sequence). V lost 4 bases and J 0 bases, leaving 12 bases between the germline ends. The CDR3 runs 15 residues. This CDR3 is CASSTRARANYGYTF. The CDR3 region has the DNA TGTGCCAGTAGTACCAGGGCCAGGGCTAACTATGGCTACACCTTC.

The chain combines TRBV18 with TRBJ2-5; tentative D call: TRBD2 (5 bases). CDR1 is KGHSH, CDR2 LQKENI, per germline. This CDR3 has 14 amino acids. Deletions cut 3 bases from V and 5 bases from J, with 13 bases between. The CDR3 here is CASSPTGNQETQYF. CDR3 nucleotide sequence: TGTGCCAGCTCACCGACGGGGAATCAGGAGACCCAGTACTTC.

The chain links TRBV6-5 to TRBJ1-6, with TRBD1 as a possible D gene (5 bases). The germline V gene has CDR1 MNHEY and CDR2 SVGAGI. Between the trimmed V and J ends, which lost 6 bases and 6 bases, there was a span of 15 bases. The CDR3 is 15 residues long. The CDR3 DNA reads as TGTGCCAGCAGATCCATGGGGCTGATTAATTCACCCCTCCACTTT. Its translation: CASRSMGLINSPLHF.

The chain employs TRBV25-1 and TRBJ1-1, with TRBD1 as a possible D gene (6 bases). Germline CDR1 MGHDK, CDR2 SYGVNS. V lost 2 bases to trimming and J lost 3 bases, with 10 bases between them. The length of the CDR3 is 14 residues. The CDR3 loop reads CASSEGRGDTEAFF. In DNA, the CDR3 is TGTGCCAGCAGTGAAGGCAGGGGTGACACTGAAGCTTTCTTT.